Listed here are 14 T cell receptor beta chains from one sample, sequenced in a study of blood T cell repertoires in COVID-19. Sequenced by immunoSEQ multiplex PCR; TCRdb stores in-frame clones only, minus some. The sample lists more than 300,000 clones; roughly nine tenths were seen once. The material sequenced was PBMCs or T cells enriched from blood (not recorded which). All receptors derive from a woman aged 25 to 39 who had recovered from COVID-19.

V gene TRBV4-2 combines with J gene TRBJ2-3; 14 bases agree with TRBD2. This CDR3 comprises 15 residues. The germline V gene encodes CDR1 LGHNA and CDR2 YNFKEQ. Unmatched junction bases numbered 2, after V lost 5 bases and J lost 4 bases. CDR3 in DNA: TGTGCCAGCAGCGGACTAGCGGGGGGACCAGATACGCAGTATTTT. Its translation: CASSGLAGGPDTQYF.

This clone was recorded once. This sequence joins TRBV5-1 and TRBJ1-4; D remains unclear. The CDR3 has 13 amino acids. Germline CDR1 SGHRS, CDR2 YFSETQ. V lost 0 bases and J 4 bases, leaving 4 bases between the germline ends. CDR3: CASSLGLNEKLFF. CDR3 nucleotide sequence: TGCGCCAGCAGCTTGGGGCTTAATGAAAAACTGTTTTTT.

The chain is built from TRBV6-5 and TRBJ1-1, with unresolved D. Deletions cut 5 bases from V and 6 bases from J, with 16 bases between. Germline CDR1 and CDR2: MNHEY and SVGAGI. The CDR3 is made up of 14 amino acids. The CDR3 DNA reads as TGTGCCAGCAGTCTAACGGGATGGAGTCCTGAAGCTTTCTTT. Translation: CASSLTGWSPEAFF.

The chain's CDR3 is CASSDRGDGYTF. For the CDR3, the DNA is TGTGCCAGCAGTGACAGGGGGGATGGCTACACCTTC. The chain has TRBV2 and TRBJ1-2, with 7 positions matching TRBD1. The length of the CDR3 is 12 residues. Germline lookup yields CDR1 SNHLY and CDR2 FYNNEI. J gave up 6 bases and V 3 bases, and 1 base lay outside the gene matches.

The rearrangement links TRBV5-1 to TRBJ2-1; 8 nucleotides line up with TRBD2. The CDR3 runs to 17 residues. Germline V gene lookup returns CDR1 SGHRS and CDR2 YFSETQ. After removal of 0 bases from V and 3 bases from J, the junction contained 8 bases not matched to a gene. CDR3 protein: CASSLDLAGGYYNEQFF. CDR3 DNA sequence: TGCGCCAGCAGCTTGGATTTGGCGGGAGGCTACTACAATGAGCAGTTCTTC.

This chain's CDR3 is CASSRDQYRERAFF. The CDR3 nucleotides are TGTGCCAGCAGCCGAGACCAATACAGGGAACGGGCTTTCTTT. The V gene is TRBV6-5, the J gene TRBJ1-1, with D possibly being TRBD1 (6 bases). The CDR3 has 14 residues. Germline assignment: CDR1 MNHEY and CDR2 SVGAGI. Trimming cost V 6 bases and J 11 bases, with 22 bases left between them.

This clone was observed a few times. The chain couples TRBV6-5 to TRBJ1-4, with a possible D match to TRBD1 (6 bases). Trimming shortened V by 6 bases and J by 1 base, and 9 bases separated the two germline ends. The CDR3 runs 14 residues. Germline V CDR1 and CDR2: MNHEY, SVGAGI. DNA for the CDR3: TGTGCCAGCAGGCAACAGGGAACTAATGAAAAACTGTTTTTT. Protein product: CASRQQGTNEKLFF.

The chain has TRBV19 and TRBJ2-1; perhaps TRBD1 as D (5 bases). The CDR3 contains 12 residues. The V end was cut by 8 bases, the J end by 10 bases, with 15 bases between. Germline V gives CDR1 LNHDA, CDR2 SQIVND (reference sequence). DNA of the CDR3: TGTGCCAGTTCCCTCGGACATTCCGAGCAGTTCTTC. This gives the protein CASSLGHSEQFF.

The rearrangement links TRBV18 to TRBJ2-5; no firm D call. Germline CDR1 KGHSH, CDR2 LQKENI. This CDR3 is 13 amino acids long. V was trimmed by 3 bases and J by 1 base, leaving 6 bases between them. For the CDR3, the DNA is TGTGCCAGCTCACCCAGAACCCAAGAGACCCAGTACTTC. Residues: CASSPRTQETQYF.

For the CDR3, the DNA is TGTGCCAGTAGTATGGGCAGGTCCTATGGCTACACCTTC. Amino acids: CASSMGRSYGYTF. The chain is built from TRBV19 and TRBJ1-2; no definite D call. V was clipped by 3 bases and J by 4 bases, with 9 bases between them. Germline CDR1 LNHDA, CDR2 SQIVND (reference sequence). This CDR3 contains 13 residues.

In the case of this clone: Within the sample, other DNA sequences also encode this same CDR3. The rearrangement joins TRBV7-9 to TRBJ2-7; D ambiguous. V was pared by 2 bases and J by 1 base, with 6 bases between. The CDR3 extends over 13 amino acids. The germline V gene has CDR1 SEHNR and CDR2 FQNEAQ (reference sequence). As DNA, the CDR3 is TGTGCCAGCAGCTTACCCGGGTCCTACGAGCAGTACTTC. It is translated as CASSLPGSYEQYF.

The V and J genes are TRBV7-8 and TRBJ2-7, with a weak D call TRBD1 (5 bases). The V end was cut by 2 bases, the J end by 2 bases, with 10 bases between. The germline V gene encodes CDR1 SGHVS and CDR2 FQNEAQ. There are 14 residues in the CDR3. The DNA of the CDR3 is TGTGCCAGCAGCTTAAGGGGTTCCCCCTACGAGCAGTACTTC. This sequence encodes CASSLRGSPYEQYF.

The chain combines TRBV29-1 with TRBJ2-7, with a weak D call TRBD2 (6 bases). V dropped 4 bases and J dropped 7 bases, with 14 bases sitting between them. The CDR3 consists of 12 residues. Germline CDR1 and CDR2: SQVTM and ANQGSEA. CDR3 DNA: TGCAGCGTTGGATGGGGGGATGGGGAGCAGTACTTC. Amino acid sequence: CSVGWGDGEQYF.

The chain combines TRBV6-5 with TRBJ1-5; D is uncertain. V was pared by 7 bases and J by 7 bases, with 17 bases between. Germline V gives CDR1 MNHEY, CDR2 SVGAGI. The CDR3 has 14 amino acids. CDR3 bases: TGTGCCAGCAAACAGCTGAGTGCGAACCAGCCCCAGCATTTT. Translated: CASKQLSANQPQHF.